This TCR beta chain was sequenced for a study of CD8 T cells in Susac syndrome. The junction had 7 bases not matched to a gene; V was cut back by 5 bases and J by 4 bases. CDR1 is MDHEN and CDR2 is SYDVKM in the germline V gene. There are 15 residues in the CDR3. A quantity of roughly 0.5 to 1 ug RNA underwent reverse transcription using random hexamers. A single record per CDR3 protein comes from TCRdb applying MiXCR to the immunoSEQ multiplex PCR reads. Of about 49,000 distinct CDR3 sequences listed, roughly 93% are singletons. This clonotype was picked up one time. Blood CD8+ and CD4+ T cells underwent high-throughput TCR beta sequencing. The control participants were healthy donors, and these controls were matched with respect to both age and sex.

The sample comprised CD8+ T cells from PBMCs. The receptor's source is a human donor in good health. The chain links TRBV28 to TRBJ2-5, with 10 bases identical to TRBD1. CDR3 DNA sequence: TGTGCCAGCAGTAAGGACAGGGGGTCTGCAGAGACCCAGTACTTC. Amino acid sequence: CASSKDRGSAETQYF.